This T cell receptor (beta chain) was retrieved from a study of cytomegalovirus exposure and HLA in healthy donors. The CDR3 runs 13 residues. Germline lookup yields CDR1 SGHAT and CDR2 FQNNGV. Trimming stripped 2 bases from V and 2 bases from J, with 7 bases between. Primers: 60 Vbeta forward and 13 Jbeta reverse. Here immunoSEQ multiplex PCR was the method, and the copy in TCRdb shows in-frame clones only, minus some. The sample has tens of thousands of clones, 78% seen once; the top ten hold less than 6.5%. Donors showed nominal health when sampled, although they likely had unrecorded immune exposures. Study findings and constraints: The authors considered a cluster of highly shared sequence variants likely to be a sequencing artifact. In a later analysis, common viral pathogens appeared linked to several of the most significant clusters. A later analysis found TCR association rates differed by HLA locus, highest for DRB1 and lowest for HLA-C.

This clone was recorded once. Its antigen is undetermined. The receptor was derived from a man between 18 and 29 years old in good health and CMV-seropositive. Sequencing was performed on PBMCs. This chain joins TRBV11-2 and TRBJ2-7; D unclear. For the CDR3, the DNA is TGTGCCAGCAGCTTAATCAGAACCTACGAGCAGTACTTC. Translated, it gives CASSLIRTYEQYF.